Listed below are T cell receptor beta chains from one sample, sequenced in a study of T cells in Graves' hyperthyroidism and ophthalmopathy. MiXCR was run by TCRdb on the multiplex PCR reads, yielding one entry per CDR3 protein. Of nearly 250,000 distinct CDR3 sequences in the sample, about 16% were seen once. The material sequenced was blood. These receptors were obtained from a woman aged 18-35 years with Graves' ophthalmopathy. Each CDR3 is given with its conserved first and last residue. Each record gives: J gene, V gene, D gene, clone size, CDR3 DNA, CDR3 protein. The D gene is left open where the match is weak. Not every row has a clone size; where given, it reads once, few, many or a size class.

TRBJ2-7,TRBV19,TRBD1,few,TGTGCCAGTAGTCGGACAGGGGGATACGAGCAGTACTTC,CASSRTGGYEQYF
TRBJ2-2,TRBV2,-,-,TGTGCCACCCTCGGGGAATACACCGGGGAGCTGTTTTTT,CATLGEYTGELFF
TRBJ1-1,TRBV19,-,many,TGTGCCAGTAGCCCTGCAGGGAGTACTGAAGCTTTCTTT,CASSPAGSTEAFF
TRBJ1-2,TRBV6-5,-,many,TGTGCCAGCAGTTACGAGAGAGACTATGGCTACACCTTC,CASSYERDYGYTF
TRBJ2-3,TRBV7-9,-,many,TGTGCCAGCAGCTTAGGCTTTTCAGGGAGCACAGATACGCAGTATTTT,CASSLGFSGSTDTQYF
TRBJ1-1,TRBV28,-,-,TGTGCCAGCAGCATAGGACAAGACACTGAAGCTTTCTTT,CASSIGQDTEAFF
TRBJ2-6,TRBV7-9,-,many,TGTGCCAGCAGTCCTACGTCCCGGACAGACCCTCCTGGGGCCAACGTCCTGACTTTC,CASSPTSRTDPPGANVLTF
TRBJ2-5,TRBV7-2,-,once,TGTGCCAGCACCCTTAGCGCAAGGGGAGAAGAGACCCAGTACTTC,CASTLSARGEETQYF
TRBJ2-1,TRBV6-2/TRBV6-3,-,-,TGTGCCAGCAGTCCCAACCAAGCGGGCCCCTACAATGAGCAGTTCTTC,CASSPNQAGPYNEQFF
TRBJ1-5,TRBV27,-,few,TGTGCCAGCAGTTTCGGGGGAGGACAGCCCCAGCATTTT,CASSFGGGQPQHF
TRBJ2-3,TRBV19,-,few,TGTGCCAGTCCCGGGGCCAGCTGCACAGATACGCAGTATTTT,CASPGASCTDTQYF
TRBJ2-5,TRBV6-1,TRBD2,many,TGTGCCAGCGGGGGACTAGCGGGAGGGGGAGAGACCCAGTACTTC,CASGGLAGGGETQYF
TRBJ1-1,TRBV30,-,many,TGTGCCTGGAGTGGGGCAGCGAACACTGAAGCTTTCTTT,CAWSGAANTEAFF
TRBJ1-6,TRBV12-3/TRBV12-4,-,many,TGTGCCAGCAGTCCCGGGACAAGGAATTCACCCCTCCACTTT,CASSPGTRNSPLHF
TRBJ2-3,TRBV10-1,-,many,TGCGCCAGCAGTATACAGGGCGGTACGCAGTATTTT,CASSIQGGTQYF
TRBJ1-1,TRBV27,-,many,TGTGCCAGCAGTTTGGGGGGAGTTAGTGAAGCTTTCTTT,CASSLGGVSEAFF
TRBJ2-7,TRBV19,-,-,TGTGCCAGTAGTTGGGACAAGAGCTCCTACGAGCAGTACTTC,CASSWDKSSYEQYF
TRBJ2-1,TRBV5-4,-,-,TGTGCCAGCAGCTTGAACTGGGCTGATGAGCAGTTCTTC,CASSLNWADEQFF
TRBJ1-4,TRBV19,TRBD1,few,TGTGCCAGTAGTGTCCAGGGGGGTACTCATGAAAAACTGTTTTTT,CASSVQGGTHEKLFF
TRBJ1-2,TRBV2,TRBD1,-,TGTGCCAGCAGCGGGACAGGGGGTAACTATGGCTACACCTTC,CASSGTGGNYGYTF
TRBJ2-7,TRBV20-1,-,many,TGCAGTGCTAGAGTGGACCCGTCCCCCTACGAGCAGTACTTC,CSARVDPSPYEQYF
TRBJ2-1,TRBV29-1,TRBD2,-,TGCAGCGTCTGTTTGATCGGGACTAGCGGGGGGGACTCCTACAATGAGCAGTTCTTC,CSVCLIGTSGGDSYNEQFF
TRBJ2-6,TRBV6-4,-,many,TGTGCCAGCAGTGAGGGGGCTGGGGCCAACGTCCTGACTTTC,CASSEGAGANVLTF
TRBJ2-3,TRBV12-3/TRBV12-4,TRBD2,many,TGTGCCAGCAGTTTAGTCGCGGGGGGGCTGGGAGATACGCAGTATTTT,CASSLVAGGLGDTQYF
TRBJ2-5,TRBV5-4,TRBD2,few,TGTGCCAGCACTATGGGACTAGCGTCGGAGACCCAGTACTTC,CASTMGLASETQYF
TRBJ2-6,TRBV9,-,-,TGTGCCAGCAGCGTAGGCCAGTCTGGGGCCAACGTCCTGACTTTC,CASSVGQSGANVLTF
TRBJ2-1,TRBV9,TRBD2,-,TGTGCCAGCAGCGTAGTCAGTAGCGGGGTTGGAGATGAGCAGTTCTTC,CASSVVSSGVGDEQFF
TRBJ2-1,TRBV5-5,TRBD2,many,TGTGCCAGCTCAGGTGGAGCGGGGGGCTCCTACAATGAGCAGTTCTTC,CASSGGAGGSYNEQFF
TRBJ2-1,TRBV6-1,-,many,TGTGCCAGCAGTCCCCAACCGGGACTCCCTGAGCAGTTCTTC,CASSPQPGLPEQFF
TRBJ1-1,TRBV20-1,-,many,TGCAGTGCGAATCCGAGGACGGCAGTTAGTACTGAAGCTTTCTTT,CSANPRTAVSTEAFF
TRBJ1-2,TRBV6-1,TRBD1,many,TGTGCCAGCAGTACATTATACAGGGGGAGCGGCTATGGCTACACCTTC,CASSTLYRGSGYGYTF
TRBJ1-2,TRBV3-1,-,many,TGTGCCAGCAGCCAAGAGCTTTCGGGTCCCCGCTCTCATGGCTACACCTTC,CASSQELSGPRSHGYTF
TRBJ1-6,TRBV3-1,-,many,TGTGCCAGCAGCCAAGATGCAGGGGTTAACAATTCACCCCTCCACTTT,CASSQDAGVNNSPLHF
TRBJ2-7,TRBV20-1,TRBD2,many,TGCAGTGCTTGGGGGACTAGCGACTCCTACGAGCAGTACTTC,CSAWGTSDSYEQYF
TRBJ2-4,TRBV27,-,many,TGTGCCAGCAGTTCGACAGGATTGGACAAAAACATTCAGTACTTC,CASSSTGLDKNIQYF
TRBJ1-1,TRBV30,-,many,TGTGCCTGGAGTGTACTAGCAGCGAACACTGAAGCTTTCTTT,CAWSVLAANTEAFF
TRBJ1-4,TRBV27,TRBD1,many,TGTGCCAGCAGCCCGGGACAGATTGGGACTAATGAAAAACTGTTTTTT,CASSPGQIGTNEKLFF
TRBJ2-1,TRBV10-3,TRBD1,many,TGTGCCCTCACAGCGGACAGGGCCTACAATGAGCAGTTCTTC,CALTADRAYNEQFF
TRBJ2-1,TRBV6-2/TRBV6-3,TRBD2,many,TGTGCCAGCACCAAACTAAGCGGGAGGCCCTACAATGAGCAGTTCTTC,CASTKLSGRPYNEQFF
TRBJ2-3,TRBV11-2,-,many,TGTGCCAGCAGCTTAGATACGCAGTATTTT,CASSLDTQYF
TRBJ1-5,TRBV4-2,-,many,TGTGCCAGCAGCCAAGATGGGTTGGGGGGACCCAATCAGCCCCAGCATTTT,CASSQDGLGGPNQPQHF
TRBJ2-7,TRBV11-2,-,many,TGTGCCAGCAGCCTCACGATCGAGGGTTACGAGCAGTACTTC,CASSLTIEGYEQYF
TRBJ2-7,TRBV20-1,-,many,TGCAGTGCTAGAGATCGTGGACTGACCTACGAGCAGTACTTC,CSARDRGLTYEQYF
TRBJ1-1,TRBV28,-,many,TGTGCCAGCAGTTCCTCCCCCGCGGTCCAGAACACTGAAGCTTTCTTT,CASSSSPAVQNTEAFF
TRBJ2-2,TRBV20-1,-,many,TGCAGTGCTAGTATAGGGGGATACACCGGGGAGCTGTTTTTT,CSASIGGYTGELFF
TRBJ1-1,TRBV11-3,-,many,TGTGCCAGCACCCCGACATCGGCGAACACTGAAGCTTTCTTT,CASTPTSANTEAFF
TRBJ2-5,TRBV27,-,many,TGTGCCAGCAGTTTATATAGCGCAACCCAAGAGACCCAGTACTTC,CASSLYSATQETQYF
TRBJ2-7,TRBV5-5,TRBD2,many,TGTGCCAGCAGCCCGGGCGGGGGTTCGGGGGAGCAGTACTTC,CASSPGGGSGEQYF
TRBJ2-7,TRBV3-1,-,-,TGTGCCAGCAGCCAACCCGGGACAAGCGAATACGAGCAGTACTTC,CASSQPGTSEYEQYF
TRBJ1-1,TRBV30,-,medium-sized,TGTGCCTGGAGCCCCGGACAGTTGAACACTGAAGCTTTCTTT,CAWSPGQLNTEAFF
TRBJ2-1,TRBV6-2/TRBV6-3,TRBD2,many,TGTGCCAGCACCCAGGCAGCGGGAGTAGACAGTGAGCAGTTCTTC,CASTQAAGVDSEQFF
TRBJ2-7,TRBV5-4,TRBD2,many,TGTGCCAGCAGCCCTGACGCGGGGGGGCTTTACGAGCAGTACTTC,CASSPDAGGLYEQYF
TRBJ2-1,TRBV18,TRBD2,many,TGTGCCAGCTCACCCCCCAGAGGGACTAGCGGGAGCTCCTACAATGAGCAGTTCTTC,CASSPPRGTSGSSYNEQFF
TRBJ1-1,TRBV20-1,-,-,TGCAGTGCTAGGGGGCCCAGGGGGAACACTGAAGCTTTCTTT,CSARGPRGNTEAFF
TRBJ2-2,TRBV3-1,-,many,TGTGCCAGCAGCCCCAGGGGGGGAAACACCGGGGAGCTGTTTTTT,CASSPRGGNTGELFF
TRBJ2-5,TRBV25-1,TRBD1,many,TGTGCCAGCAGTTCCGGGTTGGGACAGGGGGCGGGAGAGACCCAGTACTTC,CASSSGLGQGAGETQYF
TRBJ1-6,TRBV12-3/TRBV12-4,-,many,TGTGCCAGCAGGTTCTCCTATAATTCACCCCTCCACTTT,CASRFSYNSPLHF
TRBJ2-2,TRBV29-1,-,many,TGCAGCGGGGGTAGCGGGAACACCGGGGAGCTGTTTTTT,CSGGSGNTGELFF
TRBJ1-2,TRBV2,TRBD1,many,TGTGCCAGCACACCCGGGACAGGGAATGGCTACACCTTC,CASTPGTGNGYTF